A single sample is the source of the 23 T cell receptor beta chains below, sequenced in a study of shared clonotypes between healthy human individuals. The method was immunoSEQ multiplex PCR; TCRdb's version includes in-frame clones alone and lacks a portion of them. The sample lists under 550,000 clones; almost 97% were seen once. Sequencing input: naive CD4+ T cells sorted from blood. The subset here: CD45RA+ positively selected. The receptor set was obtained from a woman in her twenties or thirties in good health.

This chain connects TRBV19 to TRBJ2-3; D remains unclear. The germline V gene has CDR1 LNHDA and CDR2 SQIVND (reference sequence). V was trimmed by 4 bases and J by 4 bases, leaving 15 bases between them. The CDR3 is 15 residues long. The CDR3 region has the DNA TGTGCCAGTAGTAAAGACCCCGCTCGGGCAGATACGCAGTATTTT. Its translation: CASSKDPARADTQYF. Full variable domain (rest looked up from reference TRBV19 and TRBJ2-3): DGGITQSPKYLFRKEGQNVTLSCEQNLNHDAMYWYRQDPGQGLRLIYYSQIVNDFQKGDIAEGYSVSREKKESFPLTVTSAQKNPTAFYLCASSKDPARADTQYFGPGTRLTVL.

CDR3 nucleotide sequence: TGCAGCGGGCTCGGTGGATCGGGGAATGAGCAGTTCTTC. Translating gives CSGLGGSGNEQFF. The rearrangement joins TRBV29-1 to TRBJ2-1; tentative D call: TRBD2 (5 bases). This CDR3 is built from 13 residues. With 7 bases removed from V and 7 bases from J, the gap between germline ends came to 17 bases. Germline CDR1 SQVTM, CDR2 ANQGSEA.

CDR3: CASSLDDRGIYTDTQYF. The CDR3 DNA follows: TGCGCCAGCAGCTTGGATGACAGGGGGATATACACAGATACGCAGTATTTT. J is TRBJ2-3 and V is TRBV5-1; TRBD1 aligns across 9 bases. Trimming took 0 bases from V and 2 from J; bases not matched to a gene: 7. This CDR3 comprises 17 residues. Germline V lookup: CDR1 SGHRS, CDR2 YFSETQ. The full variable domain, in which reference TRBV5-1 and TRBJ2-3 provide the parts outside the CDR3, is KAGVTQTPRYLIKTRGQQVTLSCSPISGHRSVSWYQQTPGQGLQFLFEYFSETQRNKGNFPGRFSGRQFSNSRSEMNVSTLELGDSALYLCASSLDDRGIYTDTQYFGPGTRLTVL.

The chain recombines TRBV2 with TRBJ2-7; 7 nucleotides agree with TRBD1. The CDR3 consists of 16 residues. J lost 2 bases, V lost 7 bases, and 14 bases had no gene match. Germline V gives CDR1 SNHLY, CDR2 FYNNEI. The CDR3 region has the DNA TGTGCCAGCATGATAGAGAACCGGGACAGAGCCTACGAGCAGTACTTC. It translates to CASMIENRDRAYEQYF.

This rearrangement joins TRBV5-1 to TRBJ2-5, with D perhaps TRBD1 (6 bases). The last part of the DNA fits TRBJ2-7 better; the J call may be wrong. The CDR3 is 14 residues long. Germline loops: CDR1 SGHRS, CDR2 YFSETQ. The CDR3 sequence: CASSSGDALDEQYF. In nucleotides, the CDR3 is TGCGCCAGCAGCTCAGGGGACGCTCTGGACGAGCAGTACTTC.

The CDR3 region has the DNA TGCGCCAGCAGCCGGGACAGGGGGACCTACGAGCAGTACTTC. Translated: CASSRDRGTYEQYF. The chain links TRBV5-1 to TRBJ2-7, with TRBD1 matching 11 bases. V shed 4 bases and J 2 bases; nucleotides not matched to a gene: 2. CDR3 size: 14 residues. Germline V lookup: CDR1 SGHRS, CDR2 YFSETQ.

V and J are TRBV7-9 and TRBJ2-3; 8 bases agree with TRBD2. The CDR3 is made up of 14 amino acids. The ends lost 8 bases at V and 1 base at J; junction bases unmatched: 5. Looked up from germline, CDR1 is SEHNR and CDR2 is FQNEAQ (reference sequence). The CDR3 DNA sequence: TGTGCCAGCGGAGCGGGAGTTGGCACAGATACGCAGTATTTT. Translating it yields CASGAGVGTDTQYF.

The J gene is TRBJ2-2, the V gene TRBV5-4; 10 bases align to TRBD2. This CDR3 is built from 15 residues. Unmatched junction bases numbered 4, after V lost 4 bases and J lost 4 bases. Germline V CDR1 and CDR2: SGHNT, YYREEE (reference sequence). The CDR3 region has the DNA TGTGCCAGCAGCGTCGGACTAGCGGCCACCGGGGAGCTGTTTTTT. Translation gives CASSVGLAATGELFF.

J is TRBJ2-3 and V is TRBV7-9; D might be TRBD1 (6 bases). The V and J ends lost 7 bases and 4 bases respectively, with 15 bases between them. Germline-derived CDR1 and CDR2 are SEHNR and FQNEAQ (reference sequence). The CDR3 covers 14 residues. The CDR3 region is CASTMTGISDTQYF. The CDR3 DNA reads as TGTGCCAGCACCATGACAGGAATATCAGATACGCAGTATTTT.

The V call is TRBV27, the J call TRBJ2-1; the D gene could be TRBD1 or TRBD2 (8 bases each). The CDR3 runs 14 residues. Germline lookup yields CDR1 MNHEY and CDR2 SMNVEV (reference sequence). The CDR3 spells CVIRGREAYNEQFF. The CDR3 DNA reads as TGTGTTATCAGGGGGCGGGAGGCCTACAATGAGCAGTTCTTC.

This clone was seen once. V usage is TRBV27 and J usage is TRBJ2-5; 9 bases line up with TRBD1. Germline assignment: CDR1 MNHEY and CDR2 SMNVEV (reference sequence). Trimming cost V 5 bases and J 2 bases; bases outside gene matches: 12. The CDR3 consists of 17 residues. Written as DNA, the CDR3 is TGTGCCAGCAGTCCACACTCCGGACAGGGGTCTCAAGAGACCCAGTACTTC. This sequence encodes CASSPHSGQGSQETQYF.

The chain combines TRBV4-1 with TRBJ2-1, with D perhaps matching TRBD1 or TRBD2 (5 bases each). Germline V gene data show CDR1 as MGHRA and CDR2 as YSYEKL. CDR3 length: 15 residues. The V gene lost 3 bases and the J gene lost 8 bases, with 17 bases spanning the gap. DNA for the CDR3: TGCGCCAGCAGCCACCGGGACCAAGTGGTCTATGAGCAGTTCTTC. It specifies CASSHRDQVVYEQFF.

Points on this clone: The sample has other DNA sequences that encode this CDR3 too. The rearrangement joins TRBV5-1 to TRBJ2-7; 13 bases match TRBD2. J was trimmed by 2 bases and V by 3 bases; bases with no gene match: 2. Looked up from germline, CDR1 is SGHRS and CDR2 is YFSETQ. This CDR3 region has 15 residues. CDR3 amino acids: CASSYGTSGTYEQYF. As DNA, the CDR3 is TGCGCCAGCAGCTATGGGACTAGCGGGACCTACGAGCAGTACTTC.

The V call is TRBV28, the J call TRBJ2-2, with 7 positions matching TRBD1. Germline-derived CDR1 and CDR2 are MDHEN and SYDVKM. The CDR3 contains 13 residues. Unmatched junction bases numbered 3, after V lost 6 bases and J lost 5 bases. CDR3 bases: TGTGCCAGCAGGCCGACAGGGACCGGGGAGCTGTTTTTT. It encodes CASRPTGTGELFF.

A word on this clone: Distinct nucleotide sequences in the sample also encode this CDR3. V is TRBV5-1 and J is TRBJ1-5; no clear D. CDR1 and CDR2 (germline): SGHRS, YFSETQ. V lost 0 bases and J lost 0, with 7 bases in between. This CDR3 spans 15 amino acids. The DNA for the CDR3 is TGCGCCAGCAGCTTGGCTGGGGTTAGCAATCAGCCCCAGCATTTT. This gives the protein CASSLAGVSNQPQHF.

The chain joins TRBV29-1 to TRBJ2-3, with TRBD1 as a possible D gene (5 bases). The V end was cut by 7 bases, the J end by 4 bases, with 21 bases between. The CDR3 length is 15 residues. Germline V gene data show CDR1 as SQVTM and CDR2 as ANQGSEA. CDR3 region: CSARVGVGLADTQYF. DNA of the CDR3: TGCAGCGCCAGGGTCGGTGTGGGGCTCGCAGATACGCAGTATTTT.

The chain has TRBV4-1 and TRBJ1-4; the D gene is possibly TRBD1 (5 bases). The CDR3 totals 18 residues. V lost 6 bases and J lost 2, with 22 bases in between. Germline assignment: CDR1 MGHRA and CDR2 YSYEKL. The CDR3 region has the DNA TGCGCCAGCAGGGTATTTGAGGTCTATGGGGCTACTAATGAAAAACTGTTTTTT. This translates into CASRVFEVYGATNEKLFF.

The chain is built from TRBV2 and TRBJ2-7; 7 bases line up with TRBD2. CDR1 is SNHLY and CDR2 is FYNNEI in the germline V gene. This CDR3 is 14 amino acids long. Trimming took 1 base from V and 5 from J; bases not matched to a gene: 5. CDR3: CASSEVRGFHEQYF. In DNA, the CDR3 is TGTGCCAGCAGTGAAGTGCGGGGGTTCCACGAGCAGTACTTC.

This rearrangement joins TRBV5-1 to TRBJ2-3, with 7 bases matching TRBD2. Germline V gene lookup returns CDR1 SGHRS and CDR2 YFSETQ. Trimming cost V 4 bases and J 0 bases; bases outside gene matches: 5. This CDR3 comprises 15 residues. The CDR3 protein is CASSTSGASTDTQYF. The DNA for the CDR3 is TGCGCCAGCAGCACGAGCGGGGCTAGCACAGATACGCAGTATTTT.

This sequence joins TRBV4-1 and TRBJ2-1; the match to TRBD2 covers 8 bases. CDR3 length: 15 amino acids. Trimming cost V 4 bases and J 4 bases; bases outside gene matches: 6. CDR1 MGHRA and CDR2 YSYEKL come from the germline V gene. CDR3 coding DNA: TGCGCCAGCAGCCGAGCCGGGACTAGTTACAATGAGCAGTTCTTC. Translated: CASSRAGTSYNEQFF.

J is TRBJ2-7 and V is TRBV28; 9 nucleotides line up with TRBD2. The CDR3 sequence is 13 residues long. Germline assignment: CDR1 MDHEN and CDR2 SYDVKM. With V trimmed by 2 bases and J by 7 bases, 3 bases remained unmatched. The CDR3 DNA reads as TGTGCCAGCAGTTTAGGGCTAGCGGGAGAGCAGTACTTC. It specifies CASSLGLAGEQYF.

V is TRBV7-2 and J is TRBJ1-5; a possible D gene is TRBD1 (5 bases). Germline V gene lookup returns CDR1 SGHTA and CDR2 FQGNSA. The CDR3 covers 15 residues. Trimming removed 0 bases from V and 5 bases from J, with 11 bases in between. CDR3 coding DNA: TGTGCCAGCAGCTTAGCTCGGAGGGGACATCAGCCCCAGCATTTT. It yields the protein CASSLARRGHQPQHF.

The chain employs TRBV10-3 and TRBJ1-1; D unclear. Germline V gene sequence: CDR1 ENHRY, CDR2 SYGVKD. This CDR3 has 12 residues. V was clipped by 0 bases and J by 9 bases, with 8 bases between them. The CDR3 protein is CAISESLQQAFF. The DNA for the CDR3 is TGTGCCATCAGTGAGTCTTTACAGCAAGCTTTCTTT.